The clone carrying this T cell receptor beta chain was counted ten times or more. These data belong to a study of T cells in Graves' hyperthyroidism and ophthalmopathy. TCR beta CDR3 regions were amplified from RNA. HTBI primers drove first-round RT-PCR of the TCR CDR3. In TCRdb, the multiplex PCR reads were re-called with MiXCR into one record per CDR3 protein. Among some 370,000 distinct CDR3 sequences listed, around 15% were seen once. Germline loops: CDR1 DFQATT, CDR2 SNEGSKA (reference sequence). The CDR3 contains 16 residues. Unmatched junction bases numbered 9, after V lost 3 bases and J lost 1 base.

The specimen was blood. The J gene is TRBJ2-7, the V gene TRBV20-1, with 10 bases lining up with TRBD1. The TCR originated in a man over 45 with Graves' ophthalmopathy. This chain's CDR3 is CSASPTGQGWSYEQYF. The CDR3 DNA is TGCAGTGCTAGTCCTACGGGACAGGGGTGGTCCTACGAGCAGTACTTC.